This TCR beta chain derives from a study of post-analysis software for immune sequencing data. At the level of the study: Patients had relapsing-remitting, secondary progressive or progressive-relapsing multiple sclerosis; some lacked subtype.

TCR beta cDNA libraries had unique molecular identifiers. TCRdb redid the calling of the PCR reads with MiXCR, one entry per CDR3 protein. The table includes hundreds of thousands of distinct CDR3 sequences, 25% to 30% detected once. V lost 6 bases and J lost 11; bases outside the gene matches: 15. From germline, CDR1 is SGHRS and CDR2 YFSETQ. CDR3 length: 15 amino acids. Overall study findings and caveats: Relative to controls, patients had five TRBV segments at higher frequency, with TRBV5-6, TRBV5-1 and TRBV20-1 among these.

To note about this clonotype: Its specificity is not known.

Source material: blood. The rearrangement links TRBV5-1 to TRBJ2-5, with 11 bases identical to TRBD2. The sequence derives from a girl under 18 with multiple sclerosis. The CDR3 DNA reads as TGCGCCAGCAACAGAGAACTAGCGGGAGTAGGTGAGCAGTACTTC. It translates to CASNRELAGVGEQYF.